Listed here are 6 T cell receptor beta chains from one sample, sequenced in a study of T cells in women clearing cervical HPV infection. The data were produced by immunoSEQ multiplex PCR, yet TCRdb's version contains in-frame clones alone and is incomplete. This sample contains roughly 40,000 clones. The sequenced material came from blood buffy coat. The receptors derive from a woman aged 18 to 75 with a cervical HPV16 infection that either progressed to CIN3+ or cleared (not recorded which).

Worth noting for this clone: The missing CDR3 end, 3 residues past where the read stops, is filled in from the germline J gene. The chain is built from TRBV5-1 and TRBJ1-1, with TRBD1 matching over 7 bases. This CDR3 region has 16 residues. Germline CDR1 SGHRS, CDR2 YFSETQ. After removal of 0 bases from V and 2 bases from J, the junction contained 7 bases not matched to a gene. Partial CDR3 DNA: TGCGCCAGCAGCTTGGGGTCCCGACAGGGTAACACTGAA. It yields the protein CASSLGSRQGNTE. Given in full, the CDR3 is CASSLGSRQGNTEAFF. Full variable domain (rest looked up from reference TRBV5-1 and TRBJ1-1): KAGVTQTPRYLIKTRGQQVTLSCSPISGHRSVSWYQQTPGQGLQFLFEYFSETQRNKGNFPGRFSGRQFSNSRSEMNVSTLELGDSALYLCASSLGSRQGNTEAFFGQGTRLTVV.

CDR3 DNA (partial): TGTGCCAGCTCACGGGGACAGGAGAACACCGGGGAG. Translation: CASSRGQENTGE. The whole CDR3 reads CASSRGQENTGELFF. The V gene is TRBV18, the J gene TRBJ2-2; TRBD1 matches 8 bases. The missing CDR3 end, 3 residues past where the read stops, is filled in from the germline J gene. Looked up from germline, CDR1 is KGHSH and CDR2 is LQKENI. The junction had 2 bases not matched to a gene; V was cut back by 4 bases and J by 1 base. The length of the CDR3 is 15 residues.

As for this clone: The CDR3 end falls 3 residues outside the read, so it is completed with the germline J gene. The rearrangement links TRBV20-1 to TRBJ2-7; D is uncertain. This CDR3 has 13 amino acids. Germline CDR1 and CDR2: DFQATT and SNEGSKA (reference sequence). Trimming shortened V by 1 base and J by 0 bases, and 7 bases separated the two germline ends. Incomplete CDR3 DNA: TGCAGTGCTAGAGTTCCAGTCTCCTACGAG. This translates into CSARVPVSYE. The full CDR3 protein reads CSARVPVSYEQYF.

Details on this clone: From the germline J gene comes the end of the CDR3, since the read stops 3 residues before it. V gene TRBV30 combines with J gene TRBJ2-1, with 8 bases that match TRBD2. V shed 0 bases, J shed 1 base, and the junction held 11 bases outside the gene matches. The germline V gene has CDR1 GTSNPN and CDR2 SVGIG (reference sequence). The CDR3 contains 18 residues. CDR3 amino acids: CAWSVLAGAQRSYNEQFF. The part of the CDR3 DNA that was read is TGTGCCTGGAGTGTTCTAGCGGGCGCTCAAAGATCCTACAATGAG.

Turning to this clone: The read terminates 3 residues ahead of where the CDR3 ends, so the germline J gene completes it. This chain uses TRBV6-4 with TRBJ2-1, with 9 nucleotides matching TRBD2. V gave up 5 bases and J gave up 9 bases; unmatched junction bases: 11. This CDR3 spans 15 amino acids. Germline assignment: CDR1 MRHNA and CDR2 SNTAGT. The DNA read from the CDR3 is TGTGCCAGCAGTCGAAGGGGCGGGGGGGCTCGTGAG. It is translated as CASSRRGGGARE. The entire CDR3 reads CASSRRGGGAREQFF.

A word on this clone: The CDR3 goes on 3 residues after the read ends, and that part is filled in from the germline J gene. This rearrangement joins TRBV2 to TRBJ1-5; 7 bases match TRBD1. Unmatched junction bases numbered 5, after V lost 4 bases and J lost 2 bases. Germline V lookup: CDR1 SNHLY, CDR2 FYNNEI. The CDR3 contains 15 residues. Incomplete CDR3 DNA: TGTGCCAGCAGTGCTGACAGGGTTGGCAATCAGCCC. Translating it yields CASSADRVGNQP. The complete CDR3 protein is CASSADRVGNQPQHF.